The present entry profiles one TCR beta chain with its context. This entry belongs to a study of blood T cell repertoires in COVID-19. Overall study context: Nucleic acid was either cDNA or gDNA, and it came from T cells, B-cell-depleted T cells, or PBMCs.

Source study methods: Amplification of reference gene primers provided the estimated nucleated cell counts. Using immunoSEQ multiplex PCR, the repertoire was profiled, and TCRdb retains in-frame clones only, with some absent. Clone size and the V and J calls come from that table; the DNA yielded D and trimming. The data contain around 190,000 clones, 83% of them singletons. Trimming shortened V by 6 bases and J by 2 bases, and 19 bases separated the two germline ends. This CDR3 has 16 residues. Looked up from germline, CDR1 is MNHEY and CDR2 is SMNVEV (reference sequence). Enrolment of Seattle patients took place during active infection, and they were followed longitudinally.

Sequencing was done on a sample of peripheral blood. The TCR sequence derives from a woman in her 70s with COVID-19, enrolled during active disease. The rearrangement links TRBV27 to TRBJ2-5, with D maybe TRBD1 (6 bases). The CDR3 nucleotides read TGTGCCAGCAGACACCTCGCAACAGGGCGGCAAGAGACCCAGTACTTC. Translating gives CASRHLATGRQETQYF.